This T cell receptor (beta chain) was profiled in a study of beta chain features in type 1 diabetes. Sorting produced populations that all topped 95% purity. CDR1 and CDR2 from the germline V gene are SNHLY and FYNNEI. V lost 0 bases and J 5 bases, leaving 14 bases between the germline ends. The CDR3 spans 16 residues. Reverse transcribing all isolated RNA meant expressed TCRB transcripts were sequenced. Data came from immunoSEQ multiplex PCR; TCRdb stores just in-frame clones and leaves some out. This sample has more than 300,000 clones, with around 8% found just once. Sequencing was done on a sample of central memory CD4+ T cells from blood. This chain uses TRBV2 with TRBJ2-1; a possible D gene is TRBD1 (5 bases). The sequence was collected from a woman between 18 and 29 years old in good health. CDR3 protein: CASSEALGRADNEQFF. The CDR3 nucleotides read TGTGCCAGCAGTGAAGCGTTGGGCAGGGCGGACAATGAGCAGTTCTTC.